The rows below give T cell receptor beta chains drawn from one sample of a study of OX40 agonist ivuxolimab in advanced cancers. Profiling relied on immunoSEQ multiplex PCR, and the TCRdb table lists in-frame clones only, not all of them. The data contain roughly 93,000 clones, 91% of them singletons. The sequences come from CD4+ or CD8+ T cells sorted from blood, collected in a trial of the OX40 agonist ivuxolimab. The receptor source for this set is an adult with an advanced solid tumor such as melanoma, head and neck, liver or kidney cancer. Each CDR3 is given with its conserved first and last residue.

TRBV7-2,CASSLGGNNEKLFF
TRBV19,CASSIDRLAGNEQFF
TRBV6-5,CASSYSKGRVNEKLFF
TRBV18,CASSPSTGGYGYTF
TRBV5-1,CASSLLGSGLDEQYF
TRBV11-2,CASRQSGRVVPEQFF
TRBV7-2,CASSLGTGPRSNQPQHF
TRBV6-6,CASEQFETQYF
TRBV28,CASRNYREMGNQPQHF
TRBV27,CASSRSFEATSYEQYF
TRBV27,CASSLLGARETQYF
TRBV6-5,CASSPLGRVGNTIYF
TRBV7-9,CASSSPGSSHSYNEQFF
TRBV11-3,CASSGGRWGSSSYNEQFF
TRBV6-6,CASSYREGGETQYF
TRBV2,CASTRDRGGYNEQFF
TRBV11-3,CASSTGHTDTQYF
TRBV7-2,CASSEQGANTEAFF
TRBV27,CASSLAGANVLTF
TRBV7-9,CASSSMRDRYEQYF
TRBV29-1,CSVEGVRGMNTEAFF
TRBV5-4,CASSMQGGSGNTIYF
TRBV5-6,CASSPNRGLNQPQHF
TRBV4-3,CASSQDRGRDTQYF
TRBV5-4,CASSTRLAGAHETQYF
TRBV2,CASSRGGSTGELFF
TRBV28,CASSSRQGSTSDEQYF
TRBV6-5,CASQDRLTDTQYF
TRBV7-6,CASSFMGYGYEQYF
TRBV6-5,CASSYGPGGKEKLFF
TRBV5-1,CASSLLGLNTGELFF
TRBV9,CASSVGVDTGELFF
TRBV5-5,CASSPWVATSSYEQYF
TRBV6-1,CASSERLRGSGTKNIQYF
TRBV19,CASSLRVRGGYTF
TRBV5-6,CASSPAMNTEAFF